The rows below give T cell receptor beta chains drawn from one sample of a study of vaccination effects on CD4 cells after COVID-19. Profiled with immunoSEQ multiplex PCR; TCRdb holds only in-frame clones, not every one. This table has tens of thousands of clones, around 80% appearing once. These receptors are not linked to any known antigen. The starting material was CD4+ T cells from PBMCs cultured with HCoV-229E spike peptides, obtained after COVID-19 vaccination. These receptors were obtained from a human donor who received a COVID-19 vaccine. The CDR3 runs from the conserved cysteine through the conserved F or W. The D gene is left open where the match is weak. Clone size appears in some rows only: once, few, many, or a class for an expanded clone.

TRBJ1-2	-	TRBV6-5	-	CASSPEGRAGYTF	TGTGCCAGCAGCCCGGAGGGCAGGGCTGGCTACACCTTC
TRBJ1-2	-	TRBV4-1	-	CASSPQVSDGYTF	TGCGCCAGCAGTCCACAGGTTTCGGATGGCTACACCTTC
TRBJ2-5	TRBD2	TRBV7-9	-	CASSPLIGLVIETQYF	TGTGCCAGCAGCCCCCTAATCGGACTAGTAATAGAGACCCAGTACTTC
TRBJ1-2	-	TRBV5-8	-	CASSFNRDTSNYGYTF	TGTGCCAGCAGTTTTAACCGGGACACTTCTAACTATGGCTACACCTTC
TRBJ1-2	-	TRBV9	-	CASSSSDGYGYTF	TGTGCCAGCAGCTCTAGCGACGGATATGGCTACACCTTC
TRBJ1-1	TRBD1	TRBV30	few	CAWRYPDRGREAFF	TGTGCCTGGAGATACCCCGACAGGGGGCGCGAAGCTTTCTTT
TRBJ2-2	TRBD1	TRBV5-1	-	CASSLSGTGNTGELFF	TGCGCCAGCAGCTTGTCCGGGACAGGGAACACCGGGGAGCTGTTTTTT
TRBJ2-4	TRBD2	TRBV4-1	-	CASSQVTSGGAGAKNIQYF	TGCGCCAGCAGCCAAGTAACTAGCGGGGGGGCTGGGGCCAAAAACATTCAGTACTTC
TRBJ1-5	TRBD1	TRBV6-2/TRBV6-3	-	CASSTGGAGNQPQHF	TGTGCCAGCAGCACAGGGGGCGCGGGCAATCAGCCCCAGCATTTT
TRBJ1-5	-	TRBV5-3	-	CARSIGLIPSIFCNQPQHF	TGTGCCAGAAGCATCGGACTAATCCCCTCGATTTTTTGCAATCAGCCCCAGCATTTT
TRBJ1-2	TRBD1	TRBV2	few	CASHRGTGSKGWGGYTF	TGTGCCAGCCATCGCGGGACAGGGTCAAAGGGGTGGGGAGGCTACACCTTC
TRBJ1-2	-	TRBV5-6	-	CASSAMTAFGYGYTF	TGTGCCAGCAGCGCCATGACGGCATTCGGTTACGGCTACACCTTC
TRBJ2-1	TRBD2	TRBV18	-	CASSSLAGYNEQFF	TGTGCCAGCTCATCCCTAGCGGGGTACAATGAGCAGTTCTTC
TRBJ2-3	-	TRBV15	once	CATSRVSTDTQYF	TGTGCCACCAGCAGAGTCAGTACAGATACGCAGTATTTT
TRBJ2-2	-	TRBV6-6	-	CASVSPRDTGELFF	TGTGCCAGCGTTAGCCCCAGAGACACCGGGGAGCTGTTTTTT
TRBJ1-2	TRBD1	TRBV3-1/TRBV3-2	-	CASSQGDRGQTF	TGTGCCAGCAGCCAAGGGGACAGGGGGCAAACCTTC